This is a list of T cell receptor beta chains from one sample in a study of T cell repertoires in cytomegalovirus infection. TCRdb redid the calling of the reads with MiXCR, one entry per CDR3 protein. This table holds some 700,000 distinct CDR3 sequences, 30% to 35% found once. These TCRs' antigens remain unknown. The material was cultured PBMCs, obtained from culture after CMV antigen stimulation. The receptors here all came from a human donor in good health (CMV status not recorded). Some clones in this sample may be carry-over from other donors' samples. Both conserved end residues are part of each CDR3. The D gene is left open where the match is weak. The size of a clone is reported for some rows only, either as once, few or many, or as a class for expanded clones.

d_call	v_call	j_call	clone_size	cdr3_aa	cdr3_nt
-	TRBV6-5	TRBJ1-1	few	CASSYRAMNTEAFF	TGTGCCAGCAGTTACCGGGCCATGAACACTGAAGCTTTCTTT
-	TRBV7-2	TRBJ1-6	few	CASSLSRDANSPLHF	TGTGCCAGCAGCTTGTCACGGGACGCGAATTCACCCCTCCACTTT
TRBD2	TRBV7-9	TRBJ2-3	-	CASSLDLLAGRGDTQYF	TGTGCCAGCAGCCTTGACCTACTAGCGGGCCGGGGGGATACGCAGTATTTT
TRBD2	TRBV4-3	TRBJ2-3	-	CASSQDKRLAVDTQYF	TGCGCCAGCAGCCAAGATAAGAGGCTAGCGGTAGATACGCAGTATTTT
TRBD2	TRBV6-1	TRBJ2-3	-	CASSENWAGGRPDTQYF	TGTGCCAGCAGTGAAAACTGGGCGGGAGGGCGGCCAGATACGCAGTATTTT
TRBD2	TRBV7-9	TRBJ2-1	many	CASSSRLAGEGEQFF	TGTGCCAGCAGCTCCCGACTAGCGGGAGAAGGTGAGCAGTTCTTC
TRBD2	TRBV7-9	TRBJ2-3	-	CASSLYGLATDTQYF	TGTGCCAGCAGCTTATACGGACTAGCGACAGATACGCAGTATTTT
-	TRBV7-8	TRBJ2-7	many	CASSSRRDVAYEQYF	TGTGCCAGCAGCTCACGCCGGGACGTCGCCTACGAGCAGTACTTC
-	TRBV20-1	TRBJ2-4	few	CSAETAGGAKNIQYF	TGCAGTGCCGAAACCGCTGGGGGAGCCAAAAACATTCAGTACTTC
-	TRBV28	TRBJ2-1	-	CASSFGNMLGGDEQFF	TGTGCCAGCAGTTTTGGCAATATGCTGGGGGGCGATGAGCAGTTCTTC
-	TRBV7-2	TRBJ1-2	-	CASSLGGDNYGYTF	TGTGCCAGCAGCTTGGGGGGAGACAACTATGGCTACACCTTC
TRBD1	TRBV7-9	TRBJ1-1	-	CASSPDRADTEAFF	TGTGCCAGCAGCCCGGACAGGGCAGACACTGAAGCTTTCTTT
-	TRBV6-2/TRBV6-3	TRBJ1-1	-	CASSYPDRYTEAFF	TGTGCCAGCAGTTACCCCGACAGATACACTGAAGCTTTCTTT
TRBD2	TRBV7-2	TRBJ2-5	many	CASSLSGGRAYETQYF	TGTGCCAGCAGCTTAAGTGGCGGGAGGGCCTATGAGACCCAGTACTTC
TRBD2	TRBV12-3/TRBV12-4	TRBJ2-1	-	CASSPRRVAGVNEQFF	TGTGCCAGCAGTCCCCGAAGGGTAGCGGGAGTTAATGAGCAGTTCTTC
TRBD2	TRBV12-3/TRBV12-4	TRBJ2-5	-	CASSSGGLQETQYF	TGTGCCAGCAGTTCGGGGGGACTTCAAGAGACCCAGTACTTC
-	TRBV10-2	TRBJ1-6	-	CASSESRRGRDSPLHF	TGCGCCAGCAGTGAAAGTAGAAGGGGCCGGGATTCACCCCTCCACTTT
-	TRBV20-1	TRBJ1-6	-	CSARDERSETQVNSPLHF	TGCAGTGCTAGAGATGAAAGGTCCGAGACGCAAGTTAATTCACCCCTCCACTTT
-	TRBV7-2	TRBJ2-3	many	CASTIDNTDTQYF	TGTGCCAGCACCATAGACAACACAGATACGCAGTATTTT
-	TRBV7-7	TRBJ2-3	few	CASSPTGGADTQYF	TGTGCCAGCAGCCCTACAGGGGGGGCAGATACGCAGTATTTT
-	TRBV7-9	TRBJ2-7	-	CASSSDRYYEQYF	TGTGCCAGCAGCTCGGACAGATACTACGAGCAGTACTTC
TRBD1	TRBV6-1	TRBJ2-7	few	CASSEPGQSPYEQYF	TGTGCCAGCAGCGAACCGGGACAGTCGCCCTACGAGCAGTACTTC
-	TRBV5-1	TRBJ2-3	-	CASSNSHGFLTMADTQYF	TGCGCCAGCAGCAATAGCCACGGGTTCTTAACTATGGCAGATACGCAGTATTTT
TRBD2	TRBV19	TRBJ2-3	-	CATALAGDADTQYF	TGTGCTACGGCCCTAGCGGGAGATGCAGATACGCAGTATTTT